A single sample is the source of the 32 T cell receptor beta chains below, sequenced in a study of T cells after yellow fever vaccination. TCRdb re-called the 5' RACE reads through MiXCR, storing one row per CDR3 protein. The sample holds under 300,000 distinct CDR3 sequences, roughly 6.2% seen once. This material consisted of CD4+ T cells sorted from PBMCs, taken on the day of the yellow fever booster vaccination. These receptors were obtained from a man aged 25 to 45 who received the YFV17D yellow fever vaccine.

This clonotype turned up a few times. V usage is TRBV7-2 and J usage is TRBJ2-7; no clear D. This CDR3 region has 13 residues. The germline gives CDR1 SGHTA, CDR2 FQGNSA. With 4 bases removed from V and 0 bases from J, the gap between germline ends came to 7 bases. CDR3 sequence reads: CASSSLDSYEQYF. The CDR3 DNA reads as TGTGCCAGCAGCTCGCTGGACTCCTACGAGCAGTACTTC. Together with reference TRBV7-2 and TRBJ2-7, the CDR3 gives the full variable domain: GAGVSQSPSNKVTEKGKDVELRCDPISGHTALYWYRQSLGQGLEFLIYFQGNSAPDKSGLPSDRFSAERTGGSVSTLTIQRTQQEDSAVYLCASSSLDSYEQYFGPGTRLTVT.

This clonotype has at least ten counts. The chain combines TRBV27 with TRBJ1-2; D is unclear. CDR1 and CDR2 from the germline V gene are MNHEY and SMNVEV (reference sequence). The germline V and J ends were trimmed by 2 bases and 5 bases, with 12 bases remaining between them. CDR3 length: 14 residues. The CDR3 bases are TGTGCCAGCAGTTTAGGCGGACTCCCATATGGCTACACCTTC. This encodes CASSLGGLPYGYTF.

This clonotype was detected ten times or more. V gene TRBV12-3 or TRBV12-4 combines with J gene TRBJ2-2; D is ambiguous. V gave up 6 bases and J gave up 2 bases, with 13 bases separating them. This CDR3 contains 15 residues. The CDR3 loop reads CASSLSSANTGELFF. The CDR3 DNA sequence: TGTGCCAGCAGCCTCTCCAGCGCTAACACCGGGGAGCTGTTTTTT.

This clonotype appeared many times. This rearrangement joins TRBV28 to TRBJ2-7; D is possibly TRBD1 (6 bases). Per the germline V gene, CDR1 is MDHEN and CDR2 is SYDVKM. Deletions cut 6 bases from V and 7 bases from J, with 16 bases between. The CDR3 spans 13 residues. Here the CDR3 DNA reads TGTGCCAGCAGCAGACAGGTTCATGGGGAGCAGTACTTC. Its translation: CASSRQVHGEQYF.

This clonotype was observed at least ten times. CDR3 sequence (DNA): TGTGCCAGCAGTTACGCTATAGGAGTTCGGGACAGCTACGAGCAGTACTTC. Its protein is CASSYAIGVRDSYEQYF. The genes are TRBV6-2 or TRBV6-3 and TRBJ2-7; 7 bases are shared with TRBD1. CDR3 length equals 17 residues. Looked up from germline, CDR1 is MNHEY and CDR2 is SVGEGT. V lost 2 bases to trimming and J lost 3 bases; unmatched junction nucleotides: 13.

This clonotype was counted a few times. The V and J genes are TRBV20-1 and TRBJ1-2; D is undetermined. The V and J ends lost 2 bases and 7 bases respectively, with 11 bases between them. This CDR3 has 12 amino acids. CDR1 DFQATT and CDR2 SNEGSKA come from the germline V gene (reference sequence). For the CDR3, the DNA is TGCAGTGCTAGAACGGTGACGGCTGGCTACACCTTC. It codes for CSARTVTAGYTF.

The sample holds many counts of this clonotype. V gene TRBV7-6 combines with J gene TRBJ2-3, with 10 bases that match TRBD1. Germline CDR1 is SGHVS and CDR2 is FNYEAQ. The J segment lost 5 bases and the V segment lost 6 bases, leaving 8 bases of the junction unmatched. The CDR3 length is 15 residues. CDR3 DNA: TGTGCCAGCAGGCCGCCGGGACAGGGGAAAGATACGCAGTATTTT. Translated, it gives CASRPPGQGKDTQYF.

This chain connects TRBV5-1 to TRBJ2-7, with D possibly TRBD2 on 5 matching bases. Germline CDR1 SGHRS, CDR2 YFSETQ. V was shortened by 5 bases and J by 2 bases, with 17 bases between the two germline ends. The CDR3 covers 15 residues. The CDR3, as DNA: TGCGCCAGCAGACCAACTCGAGGGCTGACCTACGAGCAGTACTTC. Amino acids: CASRPTRGLTYEQYF.

This clonotype was seen many times. The chain recombines TRBV2 with TRBJ1-6, with D maybe TRBD1 (5 bases). Germline-derived CDR1 and CDR2 are SNHLY and FYNNEI. Trimming cost V 5 bases and J 12 bases, with 11 bases left between them. The CDR3 runs to 12 residues. The DNA for the CDR3 is TGTGCCAGCAGTAGGGACGTCCAACCCCTCCACTTT. It is translated as CASSRDVQPLHF.

This chain joins TRBV7-2 and TRBJ2-5; no reliable D call. Germline CDR1 is SGHTA and CDR2 is FQGNSA. The germline V and J ends were trimmed by 5 bases and 9 bases, with 13 bases remaining between them. The CDR3 spans 12 residues. CDR3 in DNA: TGTGCCAGCAGCGTCCCCCCTGGGGCCCAGTACTTC. This codes for CASSVPPGAQYF.

V and J are TRBV6-5 and TRBJ2-7; a weak D match, TRBD1 (6 bases). The germline V gene has CDR1 MNHEY and CDR2 SVGAGI. Trimming removed 2 bases at V and 1 base at J, with 21 bases between. The CDR3 sequence is 18 residues long. The CDR3 bases are TGTGCCAGCAGTTACGGTGGGACATCATCAACGCCGTCCTACGAGCAGTACTTC. Its translation is CASSYGGTSSTPSYEQYF.

In this sample, this clonotype turned up a few times. The gene calls are TRBV5-6 and TRBJ2-4; possibly TRBD1 for D (6 bases). CDR1 SGHDT and CDR2 YYEEEE come from the germline V gene. This CDR3 contains 13 residues. V lost 2 bases, J lost 4 bases, and 7 bases lay in between. This CDR3 reads CASSLTGKNIQYF. CDR3 in DNA: TGTGCCAGCAGCTTAACAGGGAAAAACATTCAGTACTTC. Supplemented by reference TRBV5-6 and TRBJ2-4, the full variable domain reads DAGVTQSPTHLIKTRGQQVTLRCSPKSGHDTVSWYQQALGQGPQFIFQYYEEEERQRGNFPDRFSGHQFPNYSSELNVNALLLGDSALYLCASSLTGKNIQYFGAGTRLSVL.

The chain is built from TRBV20-1 and TRBJ1-5, with 10 positions matching TRBD1. Germline V gene data show CDR1 as DFQATT and CDR2 as SNEGSKA (reference sequence). J lost 4 bases, V lost 3 bases, and 6 bases had no gene match. The CDR3 loop spans 15 amino acids. In nucleotides, the CDR3 is TGCAGTGCTAGGGTACCGGGACAGGGGAATCAGCCCCAGCATTTT. Protein sequence: CSARVPGQGNQPQHF.

This clonotype was counted only a few times. This chain joins TRBV6-2 or TRBV6-3 and TRBJ2-1; 7 positions agree with TRBD1. J was trimmed by 0 bases and V by 5 bases; bases with no gene match: 7. The CDR3 extends over 16 amino acids. Germline-derived CDR1 and CDR2 are MNHEY and SVGEGT. The CDR3 here is CASSKQDRASYNEQFF. The CDR3 DNA follows: TGTGCCAGCAGTAAACAAGACAGGGCCTCCTACAATGAGCAGTTCTTC.

The rearrangement joins TRBV20-1 to TRBJ1-5; D is possibly TRBD1 (5 bases). Germline CDR1 DFQATT, CDR2 SNEGSKA (reference sequence). Trimming cost V 3 bases and J 1 base, with 10 bases left between them. The CDR3 totals 14 residues. The CDR3 here is CSASRVRSNQPQHF. The CDR3 bases are TGCAGTGCTAGCAGGGTACGAAGCAATCAGCCCCAGCATTTT.

This clonotype was found a few times. The chain links TRBV5-6 to TRBJ2-5; TRBD2 agrees at 11 bases. This CDR3 region has 17 residues. With V trimmed by 4 bases and J by 2 bases, 10 bases remained unmatched. Germline V CDR1 and CDR2: SGHDT, YYEEEE. The CDR3 loop reads CASSARTSGRTQETQYF. The CDR3, as DNA: TGTGCCAGCAGCGCGCGGACTAGCGGGCGAACGCAAGAGACCCAGTACTTC.

The chain links TRBV5-1 to TRBJ2-5; D unresolved. The V end was cut by 4 bases, the J end by 4 bases, with 14 bases between. The germline CDR1 and CDR2 sequences are SGHRS and YFSETQ. The CDR3 is 14 amino acids. The CDR3 protein is CASSRNSGVETQYF. The CDR3 nucleotides read TGCGCCAGCAGCCGAAATAGTGGGGTAGAGACCCAGTACTTC.

This chain links TRBV4-3 with TRBJ2-7, with TRBD1 as a possible D gene (5 bases). The length of the CDR3 is 15 residues. The ends were cut back, 1 base at V and 4 bases at J, with 14 bases in the middle. Germline values: CDR1 LGHNA, CDR2 YSLEER. CDR3 sequence: CASSQGGGRSYEQYF. In DNA form, the CDR3 reads TGCGCCAGCAGCCAAGGGGGCGGAAGGAGTTACGAGCAGTACTTC.

This clonotype was recorded many times. The J gene is TRBJ2-1, the V gene TRBV20-1; D is ambiguous. Germline V gene lookup returns CDR1 DFQATT and CDR2 SNEGSKA (reference sequence). This CDR3 region has 11 residues. V was trimmed by 4 bases and J by 4 bases, leaving 5 bases between them. The chain's CDR3 is CSATGYNEQFF. The CDR3 coding sequence is TGCAGTGCTACCGGGTACAATGAGCAGTTCTTC.

The chain couples TRBV18 to TRBJ2-7; a weak D match, TRBD2 (5 bases). The V and J ends lost 3 bases and 1 base respectively, with 13 bases between them. The germline V gene has CDR1 KGHSH and CDR2 LQKENI. CDR3 size: 15 residues. The CDR3 DNA sequence: TGTGCCAGCTCACCGGAGGTCGTGCATTCCTACGAGCAGTACTTC. The encoded protein is CASSPEVVHSYEQYF.

This clonotype was counted a few times. This chain joins TRBV4-2 and TRBJ2-1; TRBD1 agrees at 7 bases. Germline values: CDR1 LGHNA, CDR2 YNFKEQ. V was pared by 0 bases and J by 9 bases, with 2 bases of the junction left unmatched. The CDR3 runs 13 residues. CDR3: CASSQDTGAEQFF. The CDR3 DNA is TGTGCCAGCAGCCAAGATACAGGGGCTGAGCAGTTCTTC.

The chain employs TRBV18 and TRBJ2-4, with D perhaps matching TRBD1 or TRBD2 (6 bases each). This CDR3 has 19 amino acids. V was clipped by 0 bases and J by 1 base, with 19 bases between them. Germline loops: CDR1 KGHSH, CDR2 LQKENI. CDR3 bases: TGTGCCAGCTCACCACCGAACTTGACGGGGGCGAACGCCAAAAACATTCAGTACTTC. This codes for CASSPPNLTGANAKNIQYF.

There are many counts of this clonotype. The V and J genes are TRBV20-1 and TRBJ2-3, with D maybe TRBD1 (5 bases). CDR1 and CDR2 (germline): DFQATT, SNEGSKA (reference sequence). The CDR3 is made up of 13 amino acids. V gave up 3 bases and J gave up 2 bases, with 9 bases separating them. The CDR3 protein is CSASGHYTDTQYF. The CDR3 DNA reads as TGCAGTGCTAGCGGACACTACACAGATACGCAGTATTTT.

This clonotype was recorded a few times. The V call is TRBV7-2, the J call TRBJ2-1, with D possibly being TRBD1 or TRBD2 (5 bases each). The CDR3 runs to 15 residues. V gave up 1 base and J gave up 6 bases, with 13 bases separating them. Germline V gives CDR1 SGHTA, CDR2 FQGNSA. CDR3 amino acids: CASSLGVGRVNEQFF. The CDR3 nucleotides read TGTGCCAGCAGCTTAGGGGTGGGGCGGGTCAATGAGCAGTTCTTC.

The chain combines TRBV20-1 with TRBJ1-5; D may be TRBD1 (5 bases). The ends were cut back, 1 base at V and 7 bases at J, with 17 bases in the middle. Germline CDR1 is DFQATT and CDR2 is SNEGSKA (reference sequence). The CDR3 is 15 amino acids. The CDR3 DNA reads as TGCAGTGCTAGAGCAACAGGCTTTGCCTCGCAGCCCCAGCATTTT. This translates into CSARATGFASQPQHF.

Only a few counts were recorded for this clonotype. The CDR3 nucleotides are TGTGCCAGCAGCCGGGGACAGGGGGGTTTGTTCTTT. Translated: CASSRGQGGLFF. This sequence joins TRBV12-3 or TRBV12-4 and TRBJ1-1; 11 bases line up with TRBD1. V dropped 6 bases and J dropped 14; count of bases not matched to a gene: 8. The CDR3 sequence is 12 residues long.

This clonotype was seen a few times. The rearrangement joins TRBV3-1 to TRBJ1-5; no reliable D call. This CDR3 contains 12 residues. Per the germline V gene, CDR1 is LGHDT and CDR2 is YNNKEL (reference sequence). Trimming cost V 1 base and J 6 bases, with 4 bases left between them. DNA for the CDR3: TGTGCCAGCAGCCAAGGAACTCAGCCCCAGCATTTT. Its protein is CASSQGTQPQHF. The full variable domain, in which reference TRBV3-1 and TRBJ1-5 provide the parts outside the CDR3, is DTAVSQTPKYLVTQMGNDKSIKCEQNLGHDTMYWYKQDSKKFLKIMFSYNNKELIINETVPNRFSPKSPDKAHLNLHINSLELGDSAVYFCASSQGTQPQHFGDGTRLSIL.

This rearrangement joins TRBV11-2 to TRBJ2-6; possible D gene TRBD1, 5 bases. The CDR3 is made up of 15 amino acids. The V and J ends lost 5 bases and 0 bases respectively, with 8 bases between them. Germline CDR1 reads SGHAT; CDR2 reads FQNNGV. The CDR3: CASSMTVSGANVLTF. The CDR3 region has the DNA TGTGCCAGCAGCATGACAGTCTCTGGGGCCAACGTCCTGACTTTC.

This clonotype showed up many times. This rearrangement joins TRBV27 to TRBJ2-7; possibly TRBD1 for D (6 bases). This CDR3 has 13 amino acids. Germline CDR1 is MNHEY and CDR2 is SMNVEV (reference sequence). Trimming pared 7 bases from V and 5 bases from J, leaving 15 bases between. CDR3 coding DNA: TGTGCCAGCAAAAACGGACAGTTTCACGAGCAGTACTTC. It encodes CASKNGQFHEQYF.

This clonotype was detected many times. This rearrangement joins TRBV5-5 to TRBJ2-6; TRBD1 or TRBD2 may be the D gene (5 bases each). Germline V CDR1 and CDR2: SGHKS, YYEKEE (reference sequence). Trimming pared 4 bases from V and 0 bases from J, leaving 14 bases between. The CDR3 covers 17 residues. CDR3 coding DNA: TGTGCCAGCAGCCGGGGACCTCCCAACTCTGGGGCCAACGTCCTGACTTTC. This encodes CASSRGPPNSGANVLTF.

This clonotype was seen a handful of times. The chain uses TRBV29-1 and TRBJ2-5; 7 nucleotides align to TRBD2. The CDR3 is made up of 12 amino acids. From germline, CDR1 is SQVTM and CDR2 ANQGSEA. Unmatched junction bases numbered 3, after V lost 7 bases and J lost 1 base. This chain's CDR3 is CSESSGQETQYF. In nucleotides, the CDR3 is TGCAGCGAGTCTAGCGGCCAAGAGACCCAGTACTTC.

This clonotype has just a few counts. The chain employs TRBV6-1 and TRBJ2-2; 13 nucleotides match TRBD2. CDR1 MNHNS and CDR2 SASEGT come from the germline V gene. V shed 9 bases and J 6 bases; nucleotides not matched to a gene: 7. The CDR3 is 15 residues long. The chain's CDR3 is CARSEGLAGAGELFF. The CDR3 DNA sequence: TGTGCCAGAAGCGAAGGACTAGCGGGAGCCGGGGAGCTGTTTTTT.